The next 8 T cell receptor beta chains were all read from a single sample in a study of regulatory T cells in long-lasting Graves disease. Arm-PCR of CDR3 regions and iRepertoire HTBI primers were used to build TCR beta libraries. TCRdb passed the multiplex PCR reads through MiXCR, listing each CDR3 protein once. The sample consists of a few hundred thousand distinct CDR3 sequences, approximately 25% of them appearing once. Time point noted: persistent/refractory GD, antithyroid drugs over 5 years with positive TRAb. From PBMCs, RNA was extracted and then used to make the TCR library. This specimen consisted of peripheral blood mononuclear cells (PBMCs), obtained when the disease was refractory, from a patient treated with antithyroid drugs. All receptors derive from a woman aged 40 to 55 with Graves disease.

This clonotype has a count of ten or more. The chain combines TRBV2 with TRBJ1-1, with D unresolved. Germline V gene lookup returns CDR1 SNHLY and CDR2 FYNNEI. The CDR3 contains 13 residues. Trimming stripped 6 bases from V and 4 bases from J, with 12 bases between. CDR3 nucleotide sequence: TGTGCCAGCAGCGTGGGGTCGAGCACTGAAGCTTTCTTT. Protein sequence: CASSVGSSTEAFF.

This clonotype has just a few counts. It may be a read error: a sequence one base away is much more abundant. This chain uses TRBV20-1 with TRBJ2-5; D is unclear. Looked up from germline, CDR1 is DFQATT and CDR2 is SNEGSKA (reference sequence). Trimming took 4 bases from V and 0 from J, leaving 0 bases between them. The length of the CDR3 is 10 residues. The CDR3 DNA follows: TGCAGTGCTAACCAAGAGACCCAGTACTTC. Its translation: CSANQETQYF.

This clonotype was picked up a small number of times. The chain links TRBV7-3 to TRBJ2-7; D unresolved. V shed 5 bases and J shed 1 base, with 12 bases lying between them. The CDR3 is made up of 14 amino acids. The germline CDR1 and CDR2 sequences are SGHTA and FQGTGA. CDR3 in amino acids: CASSPESGSYEQYF. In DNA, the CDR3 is TGTGCCAGCAGCCCAGAGTCAGGATCCTACGAGCAGTACTTC.

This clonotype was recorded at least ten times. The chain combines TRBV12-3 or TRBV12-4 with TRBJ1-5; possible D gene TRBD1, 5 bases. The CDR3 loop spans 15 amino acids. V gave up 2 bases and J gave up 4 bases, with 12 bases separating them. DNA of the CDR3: TGTGCCAGCAGTTTATCCAGGGAGCCTAATCAGCCCCAGCATTTT. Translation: CASSLSREPNQPQHF.

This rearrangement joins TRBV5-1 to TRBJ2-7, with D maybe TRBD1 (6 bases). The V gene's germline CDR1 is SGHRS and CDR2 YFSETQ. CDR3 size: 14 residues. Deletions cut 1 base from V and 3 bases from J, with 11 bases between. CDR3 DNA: TGCGCCAGCAGCTTGTGGACAGAAGTCTACGAGCAGTACTTC. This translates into CASSLWTEVYEQYF.

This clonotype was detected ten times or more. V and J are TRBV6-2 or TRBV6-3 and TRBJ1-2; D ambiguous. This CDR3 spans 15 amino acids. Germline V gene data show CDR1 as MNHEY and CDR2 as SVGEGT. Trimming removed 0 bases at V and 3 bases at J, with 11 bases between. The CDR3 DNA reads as TGTGCCAGCAGTTACTCGGCCAGGCTCTACTATGGCTACACCTTC. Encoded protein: CASSYSARLYYGYTF.

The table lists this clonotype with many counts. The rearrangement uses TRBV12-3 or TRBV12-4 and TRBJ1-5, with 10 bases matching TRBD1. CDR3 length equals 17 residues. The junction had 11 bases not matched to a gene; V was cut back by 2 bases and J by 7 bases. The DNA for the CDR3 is TGTGCCAGCAGTTTACTCACCGCGACAGGGGGCAGGCAGCCCCAGCATTTT. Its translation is CASSLLTATGGRQPQHF.

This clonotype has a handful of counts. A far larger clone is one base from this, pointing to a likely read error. The DNA for the CDR3 is TGTGCCAGCAGCTCTTTTGGATTGAGGTTC. It encodes CASSSFGLRF. The V call is TRBV25-1, the J call TRBJ2-4, with no clear D. CDR1 MGHDK and CDR2 SYGVNS come from the germline V gene. This CDR3 has 10 residues.